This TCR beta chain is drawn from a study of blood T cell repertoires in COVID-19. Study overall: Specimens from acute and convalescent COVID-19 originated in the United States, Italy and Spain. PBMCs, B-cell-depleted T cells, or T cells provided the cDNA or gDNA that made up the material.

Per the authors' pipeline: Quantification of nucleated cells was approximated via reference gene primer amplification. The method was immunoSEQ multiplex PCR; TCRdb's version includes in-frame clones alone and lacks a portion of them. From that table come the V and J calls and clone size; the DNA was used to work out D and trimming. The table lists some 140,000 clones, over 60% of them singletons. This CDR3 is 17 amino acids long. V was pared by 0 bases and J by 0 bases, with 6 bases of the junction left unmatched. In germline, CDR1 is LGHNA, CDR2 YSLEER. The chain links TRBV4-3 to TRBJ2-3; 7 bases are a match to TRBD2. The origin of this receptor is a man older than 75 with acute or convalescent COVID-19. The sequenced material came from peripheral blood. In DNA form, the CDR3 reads TGCGCCAGCAGCCAAGAAGCCCCCGGGGGGAGCACAGATACGCAGTATTTT. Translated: CASSQEAPGGSTDTQYF.